A single sample is the source of the 2 T cell receptor beta chains below, sequenced in a study of CD8+ T cells in alopecia areata. cDNA serving as the sequencing template came from extracted, reverse transcribed RNA. Sequencing used immunoSEQ multiplex PCR; TCRdb keeps in-frame clones, though not all of them. This table has 190,000 or so clones, about 60% appearing once. The treatment was: oral pan-JAK inhibitor, 5-10 mg twice daily. This sample comprised CD8+ T cells sorted from blood, obtained at week 24, from a patient treated with tofacitinib. Receptors originate from a human donor with alopecia areata.

J is TRBJ1-3 and V is TRBV4-1; D not resolved. The germline V and J ends were trimmed by 0 bases and 0 bases, with 9 bases remaining between them. The CDR3 contains 16 residues. Per germline, CDR1 MGHRA and CDR2 YSYEKL. CDR3 sequence: CASSQDQEISGNTIYF. CDR3 sequence (DNA): TGCGCCAGCAGCCAAGATCAAGAGATCTCTGGAAACACCATATATTTT.

The genes are TRBV9 and TRBJ2-1; D possibly matches TRBD1 or TRBD2 (5 bases each). Germline V lookup: CDR1 SGDLS, CDR2 YYNGEE. The V end was cut by 4 bases, the J end by 5 bases, with 16 bases between. CDR3 length equals 15 residues. CDR3 sequence reads: CASSLLPGANNEQFF. The DNA of the CDR3 is TGTGCCAGCAGCCTCCTCCCCGGGGCAAACAATGAGCAGTTCTTC.